The 23 T cell receptor beta chains reported below all come from one sample, sequenced in a study of radiotherapy plus CTLA-4 blockade in lung cancer. Clones were sequenced by immunoSEQ multiplex PCR, and TCRdb holds only the in-frame ones, with some missing. The sample holds some 80,000 clones, around 80% seen once. Source: peripheral blood, taken from a patient treated with radiotherapy plus ipilimumab. The source is a human donor with non-small cell lung cancer who had stable disease on radiotherapy plus ipilimumab.

The genes are TRBV19 and TRBJ1-2; 9 nucleotides agree with TRBD1. The germline gives CDR1 LNHDA, CDR2 SQIVND (reference sequence). CDR3 length: 13 residues. V trimming: 6 bases; J trimming: 7 bases; junction bases outside the gene matches: 6. CDR3 amino acids: CASRYRDRVGYTF. The CDR3 bases are TGTGCCAGTAGATACCGGGACAGGGTTGGCTACACCTTC.

The chain is built from TRBV6-6 and TRBJ2-1, with 11 bases that match TRBD1. J lost 5 bases, V lost 7 bases, and 7 bases had no gene match. This CDR3 comprises 15 residues. Germline loops: CDR1 MNHNY, CDR2 SVGAGI (reference sequence). CDR3 DNA sequence: TGTGCCAGCATCGGACCGGGACAGGGGGACAATGAGCAGTTCTTC. Its protein product is CASIGPGQGDNEQFF.

The V gene is TRBV13, the J gene TRBJ2-7; 11 bases are a match to TRBD2. The CDR3 length is 18 residues. J gave up 0 bases and V 5 bases, and 12 bases lay outside the gene matches. CDR1 PRHDT and CDR2 FYEKMQ come from the germline V gene (reference sequence). As DNA, the CDR3 is TGTGCCAGCAGCCGTACTAGCGGGAGAATAATCAGCTCCTACGAGCAGTACTTC. As protein: CASSRTSGRIISSYEQYF. The full variable domain, rest sourced from reference TRBV13 and TRBJ2-7, is AAGVIQSPRHLIKEKRETATLKCYPIPRHDTVYWYQQGPGQDPQFLISFYEKMQSDKGSIPDRFSAQQFSDYHSELNMSSLELGDSALYFCASSRTSGRIISSYEQYFGPGTRLTVT.

The chain links TRBV7-2 to TRBJ2-5; 9 positions match TRBD2. The length of the CDR3 is 15 residues. V was clipped by 5 bases and J by 6 bases; unmatched bases: 10. Per the germline V gene, CDR1 is SGHTA and CDR2 is FQGNSA. This CDR3 reads CASSDHSGRSQTQYF. The CDR3 bases are TGTGCCAGCAGCGATCATAGCGGGAGATCGCAGACCCAGTACTTC.

The V and J genes are TRBV2 and TRBJ1-2, with D hard to call. CDR1 SNHLY and CDR2 FYNNEI come from the germline V gene. Trimming left V 0 bases short and J 5 bases short, with 4 bases between. The CDR3 runs 12 residues. The DNA of the CDR3 is TGTGCCAGCAGTGAAGCAGGGTATGGCTACACCTTC. It codes for CASSEAGYGYTF.

The chain links TRBV30 to TRBJ2-7; 11 positions match TRBD1. J lost 6 bases, V lost 5 bases, and 9 bases had no gene match. CDR1 and CDR2 from the germline V gene are GTSNPN and SVGIG (reference sequence). This CDR3 is built from 14 residues. CDR3 sequence reads: CAWCGGTGGSEQYF. The CDR3 DNA follows: TGTGCCTGGTGTGGGGGGACAGGGGGTAGCGAGCAGTACTTC.

This chain uses TRBV23-1 with TRBJ2-5; 9 bases align to TRBD2. TRBV23-1 is sorted into the ORF group, with uncertain function. V shed 0 bases and J 5 bases; nucleotides not matched to a gene: 7. There are 16 residues in the CDR3. The CDR3 reads CASSQSRLAGPETQYF. The CDR3 nucleotides read TGCGCCAGCAGTCAATCTAGGCTAGCGGGACCTGAGACCCAGTACTTC.

V and J are TRBV6-6 and TRBJ2-3; D is undetermined. V shed 7 bases and J shed 2 bases, with 4 bases lying between them. The CDR3 has 11 residues. Germline CDR1 and CDR2: MNHNY and SVGAGI (reference sequence). CDR3 sequence (DNA): TGTGCCAGCACTCTCACAGATACGCAGTATTTT. Residues: CASTLTDTQYF.

J is TRBJ2-7 and V is TRBV7-9; D gene unclear. This CDR3 region has 12 residues. Looked up from germline, CDR1 is SEHNR and CDR2 is FQNEAQ (reference sequence). With 5 bases removed from V and 2 bases from J, the gap between germline ends came to 7 bases. CDR3 amino acids: CASSLPPYEQYF. The CDR3 region has the DNA TGTGCCAGCAGCCTCCCGCCCTACGAGCAGTACTTC.

The genes are TRBV4-1 and TRBJ2-1; 9 bases are shared with TRBD2. After removal of 0 bases from V and 5 bases from J, the junction contained 23 bases not matched to a gene. Germline CDR1 and CDR2: MGHRA and YSYEKL. This CDR3 is 22 amino acids long. Written as DNA, the CDR3 is TGCGCCAGCAGCCAAGAGGGATGGGACGGTGGATATGTAGCGGGAGAGGACAATGAGCAGTTCTTC. Protein product: CASSQEGWDGGYVAGEDNEQFF.

The chain carries TRBV11-2 and TRBJ2-2; 9 bases are a match to TRBD1. Germline-derived CDR1 and CDR2 are SGHAT and FQNNGV. Trimming removed 4 bases from V and 2 bases from J; junction bases left unmatched: 5. This CDR3 is built from 16 residues. CDR3 nucleotide sequence: TGTGCCAGCAGCTGGCAGGGACAGGGCAACACCGGGGAGCTGTTTTTT. It encodes CASSWQGQGNTGELFF.

V usage is TRBV6-1 and J usage is TRBJ1-6; possibly TRBD1 for D (6 bases). The V gene's germline CDR1 is MNHNS and CDR2 SASEGT. The CDR3 sequence is 14 residues long. V was cut by 6 bases and J by 9 bases, with 15 bases left in between. The CDR3 region is CASSSQGDSSPLHF. The CDR3 bases are TGTGCCAGCAGCTCACAGGGAGACAGTTCACCCCTCCACTTT.

This chain links TRBV6-5 with TRBJ1-1; tentative D call: TRBD1 (5 bases). The V end lost 2 bases, the J end lost 1 base, and 8 bases lay between the germline ends. The CDR3 loop spans 14 amino acids. Looked up from germline, CDR1 is MNHEY and CDR2 is SVGAGI. This CDR3 reads CASSYDSPNTEAFF. CDR3 nucleotides: TGTGCCAGCAGTTACGACAGTCCGAACACTGAAGCTTTCTTT.

This chain links TRBV5-1 with TRBJ2-7, with D perhaps matching TRBD1 (6 bases). V lost 4 bases and J 0 bases, leaving 17 bases between the germline ends. Germline values: CDR1 SGHRS, CDR2 YFSETQ. CDR3 size: 16 residues. CDR3 loop: CASSDRDTAPSYEQYF. The CDR3 nucleotides are TGCGCCAGCAGCGACCGGGACACAGCCCCCTCCTACGAGCAGTACTTC.

This clone showed up just once. The chain recombines TRBV7-8 with TRBJ2-1, with 10 bases that match TRBD2. Germline V gene sequence: CDR1 SGHVS, CDR2 FQNEAQ. V dropped 5 bases and J dropped 3; count of bases not matched to a gene: 13. The CDR3 has 18 residues. CDR3 sequence: CASSKPPRTSGDYNEQFF. The DNA for the CDR3 is TGTGCCAGCAGCAAACCCCCACGGACTAGCGGAGACTACAATGAGCAGTTCTTC.

The rearrangement links TRBV5-1 to TRBJ1-6; D is uncertain. Germline lookup yields CDR1 SGHRS and CDR2 YFSETQ. Trimming removed 0 bases at V and 10 bases at J, with 14 bases between. CDR3 length equals 15 residues. For the CDR3, the DNA is TGCGCCAGCAGCTTGGGGGAGGCGGTAGGATCACCCCTCCACTTT. Translating it yields CASSLGEAVGSPLHF.

The chain recombines TRBV7-8 with TRBJ2-1, with D maybe TRBD1 (5 bases). The V gene lost 1 base and the J gene lost 6 bases, with 13 bases spanning the gap. The CDR3 spans 15 residues. Germline V gene sequence: CDR1 SGHVS, CDR2 FQNEAQ. CDR3 bases: TGTGCCAGCAGCTTAGAAGGCAGGGAAAGCAATGAGCAGTTCTTC. This gives the protein CASSLEGRESNEQFF.

The chain recombines TRBV27 with TRBJ1-6; 9 bases agree with TRBD1. The CDR3 is 14 residues long. CDR1 and CDR2 from the germline V gene are MNHEY and SMNVEV (reference sequence). V lost 5 bases and J lost 9; bases outside the gene matches: 5. CDR3 nucleotide sequence: TGTGCCAGCAGTAAACAGGGGGCGGTTTCACCCCTCCACTTT. Its translation is CASSKQGAVSPLHF.

The chain is built from TRBV5-1 and TRBJ1-2; D perhaps matches TRBD1 (6 bases). Trimming cost V 4 bases and J 6 bases, with 19 bases left between them. This CDR3 comprises 15 residues. CDR1 SGHRS and CDR2 YFSETQ come from the germline V gene. This CDR3 is CASSHIQGNKDGYTF. DNA of the CDR3: TGCGCCAGCAGCCACATACAGGGAAATAAGGATGGCTACACCTTC.

The chain couples TRBV7-6 to TRBJ2-7; D could derive from TRBD1 or TRBD2 (6 bases each). The CDR3 length is 13 residues. V dropped 3 bases and J dropped 6 bases, with 12 bases sitting between them. Looked up from germline, CDR1 is SGHVS and CDR2 is FNYEAQ. The CDR3 loop is CASSFRRGLEQYF. In DNA, the CDR3 is TGTGCCAGCAGCTTTCGACGGGGGCTCGAGCAGTACTTC. Using reference TRBV7-6 and TRBJ2-7 for the parts outside the CDR3, the full variable domain is GAGVSQSPRYKVTKRGQDVALRCDPISGHVSLYWYRQALGQGPEFLTYFNYEAQQDKSGLPNDRFSAERPEGSISTLTIQRTEQRDSAMYRCASSFRRGLEQYFGPGTRLTVT.

This clone showed up just once. This chain joins TRBV9 and TRBJ1-1; D is undetermined. Germline V gene sequence: CDR1 SGDLS, CDR2 YYNGEE. The germline V and J ends were trimmed by 0 bases and 0 bases, with 6 bases remaining between them. CDR3 length: 14 amino acids. The CDR3 region is CASSVGVLNTEAFF. In nucleotides, the CDR3 is TGTGCCAGCAGCGTAGGGGTGTTGAACACTGAAGCTTTCTTT.

The chain is built from TRBV9 and TRBJ2-3; 11 bases agree with TRBD2. Germline V gene lookup returns CDR1 SGDLS and CDR2 YYNGEE. The CDR3 is 16 residues long. The V and J ends lost 4 bases and 4 bases, in that order; junction bases with no gene match: 8. The chain's CDR3 is CASSSRLAGRSDTQYF. CDR3 bases: TGTGCCAGCAGCTCCCGACTAGCGGGGAGATCAGATACGCAGTATTTT.

The DNA for the CDR3 is TGTGCCAGCAGTAGGTCACACTATGAAAAACTGTTTTTT. The encoded protein is CASSRSHYEKLFF. The rearrangement links TRBV5-5 to TRBJ1-4, with D unresolved. CDR3 size: 13 residues. Germline CDR1 SGHKS, CDR2 YYEKEE (reference sequence). Trimming took 5 bases from V and 6 from J, leaving 11 bases between them.